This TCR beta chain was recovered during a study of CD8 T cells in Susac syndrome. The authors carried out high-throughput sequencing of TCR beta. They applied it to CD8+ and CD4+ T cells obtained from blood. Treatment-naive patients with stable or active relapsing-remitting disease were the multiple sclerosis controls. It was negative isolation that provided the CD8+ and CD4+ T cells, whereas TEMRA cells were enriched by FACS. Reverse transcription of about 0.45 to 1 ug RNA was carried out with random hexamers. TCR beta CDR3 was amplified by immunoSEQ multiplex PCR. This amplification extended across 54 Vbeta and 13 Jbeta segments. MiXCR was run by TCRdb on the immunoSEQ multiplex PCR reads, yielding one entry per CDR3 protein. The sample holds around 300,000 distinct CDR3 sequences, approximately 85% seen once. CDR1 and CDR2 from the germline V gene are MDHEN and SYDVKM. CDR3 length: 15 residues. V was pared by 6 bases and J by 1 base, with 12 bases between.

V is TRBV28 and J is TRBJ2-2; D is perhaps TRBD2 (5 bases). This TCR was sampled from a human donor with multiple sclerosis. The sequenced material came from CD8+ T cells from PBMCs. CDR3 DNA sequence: TGTGCCAGCAGGCCGACGGCGGGGAACACCGGGGAGCTGTTTTTT. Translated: CASRPTAGNTGELFF.